This T cell receptor beta chain was sequenced during a study of shared clonotypes between healthy human individuals. Regarding the study as a whole: The study generally estimated greater richness for naive than memory subsets. When compared with the clonotypes that were shared by all four sorted-subset donors, the non-shared clonotypes turned out to have lower generation probabilities.

Germline CDR1 is ENHRY and CDR2 is SYGVKD. Trimming removed 6 bases from V and 2 bases from J; junction bases left unmatched: 7. CDR3 size: 17 residues. Sequencing was performed with immunoSEQ multiplex PCR; in TCRdb, only in-frame clones are kept and a portion is missing. The table lists roughly 2.4 million clones, approximately 96% of them singletons. Remarks on this clone: What it binds is unknown.

The receptor's source is a man younger than 35 in good health. The sequenced sample was naive CD4+ T cells sorted from blood. Subset indicated: CD45RA+ positively selected. The V and J genes are TRBV10-3 and TRBJ2-6; 10 nucleotides agree with TRBD1. The CDR3 sequence: CAISGTGDPAGANVLTF. The CDR3 DNA follows: TGTGCCATCAGCGGGACAGGGGACCCAGCTGGGGCCAACGTCCTGACTTTC.